Presented here are 26 T cell receptor beta chains from one specimen sequenced in a study of blood T cell repertoires in COVID-19. Generated by immunoSEQ multiplex PCR, the TCRdb table keeps only in-frame clones and is missing some. The data contain over 120,000 clones, about 80% of them singletons. Input material: peripheral blood. Receptor source: a man in his 70s who had recovered from COVID-19.

This clone was counted only a few times. The genes are TRBV29-1 and TRBJ1-2; D is unresolved. Trimming took off 4 bases at V and 5 bases at J, with 8 bases between the two ends. Germline CDR1 is SQVTM and CDR2 is ANQGSEA. The length of the CDR3 is 11 residues. CDR3 in amino acids: CSVVISYGYTF. DNA of the CDR3: TGCAGCGTTGTCATCAGTTATGGCTACACCTTC.

This clone was recorded once. This chain uses TRBV30 with TRBJ2-3; TRBD2 matches at 8 bases. The CDR3 consists of 17 residues. Germline trimming cut 2 bases from V and 0 bases from J; bases unmatched to any gene: 10. Germline V lookup: CDR1 GTSNPN, CDR2 SVGIG (reference sequence). CDR3 amino acids: CAWSPSSASGSTDTQYF. The CDR3 DNA is TGTGCCTGGAGTCCATCATCTGCTAGCGGGAGCACAGATACGCAGTATTTT.

The rearrangement uses TRBV9 and TRBJ2-2, with TRBD2 matching over 7 bases. CDR3 length: 14 amino acids. In germline, CDR1 is SGDLS, CDR2 YYNGEE. The V segment lost 7 bases and the J segment 4 bases; nucleotides outside the gene matches: 7. This CDR3 reads CASHPGEGTGELFF. In nucleotides, the CDR3 is TGTGCCAGCCACCCCGGGGAGGGCACCGGGGAGCTGTTTTTT.

On this clone itself: Other DNA sequences of this sample code for an identical CDR3. The chain couples TRBV7-2 to TRBJ1-5; possible D gene TRBD1, 5 bases. Per germline, CDR1 SGHTA and CDR2 FQGNSA. The CDR3 extends over 14 amino acids. Trimming took off 0 bases at V and 5 bases at J, with 8 bases between the two ends. CDR3 sequence: CASSLASRDQPQHF. The CDR3 coding sequence is TGTGCCAGCAGCTTAGCATCCAGGGATCAGCCCCAGCATTTT.

The rearrangement joins TRBV25-1 to TRBJ2-7, with 7 bases fitting TRBD2. With V trimmed by 1 base and J by 3 bases, 0 bases remained unmatched. Germline CDR1 is MGHDK and CDR2 is SYGVNS. The CDR3 consists of 13 residues. This CDR3 reads CASSEWEGYEQYF. CDR3 sequence (DNA): TGTGCCAGCAGTGAATGGGAGGGCTACGAGCAGTACTTC.

The CDR3 loop is CASSYSFSGSVTQYF. The CDR3 DNA reads TGTGCCAGCAGTTACTCGTTTTCAGGGTCCGTGACCCAGTACTTC. V and J are TRBV6-5 and TRBJ2-5; D might be TRBD1 (5 bases). The CDR3 length is 15 residues. CDR1 is MNHEY and CDR2 is SVGAGI in the germline V gene. Trimming left V 0 bases short and J 7 bases short, with 15 bases between.

This clone was detected once. The chain combines TRBV19 with TRBJ1-4; no clear D gene. Germline V lookup: CDR1 LNHDA, CDR2 SQIVND (reference sequence). The CDR3 extends over 9 amino acids. V was shortened by 10 bases and J by 6 bases, with 3 bases between the two germline ends. The CDR3 sequence is CATYEKLFF. CDR3 bases: TGTGCCACATATGAAAAACTGTTTTTT.

V and J are TRBV19 and TRBJ1-6, with 9 bases aligning to TRBD1. V gave up 7 bases and J gave up 6 bases; unmatched junction bases: 7. CDR1 and CDR2 (germline): LNHDA, SQIVND (reference sequence). This CDR3 is 15 amino acids long. The CDR3 coding sequence is TGTGCCAGTAATTCCGACAGGGGGTCTAATTCACCCCTCCACTTT. The encoded protein is CASNSDRGSNSPLHF.

In its sample, this clone was seen many times. V and J are TRBV19 and TRBJ1-5, with D possibly matching TRBD1 (5 bases). The V gene lost 4 bases and the J gene lost 2 bases, with 12 bases spanning the gap. Looked up from germline, CDR1 is LNHDA and CDR2 is SQIVND (reference sequence). This CDR3 spans 15 amino acids. CDR3 nucleotide sequence: TGTGCCAGTAGTACCCAGTTCAGGGGCAATCAGCCCCAGCATTTT. It encodes CASSTQFRGNQPQHF.

The gene calls are TRBV3-1 (or the pseudogene TRBV3-2) and TRBJ1-5; a weak D match, TRBD1 (5 bases). V lost 6 bases and J 7 bases, leaving 10 bases between the germline ends. The germline V gene encodes CDR1 LGHDT and CDR2 YNNKEL (reference sequence). The length of the CDR3 is 12 residues. CDR3 region: CASSRRGQPQHF. The CDR3 nucleotides read TGTGCCAGCAGTCGGCGGGGCCAGCCCCAGCATTTT.

V gene TRBV27 combines with J gene TRBJ2-6; the match to TRBD1 covers 10 bases. The CDR3 extends over 20 amino acids. In germline, CDR1 is MNHEY, CDR2 SMNVEV (reference sequence). V lost 4 bases and J lost 0; bases outside the gene matches: 12. The CDR3 region has the DNA TGTGCCAGCAGTTCTCGGACAGGGGGGGCGGCGGCCTCTGGGGCCAACGTCCTGACTTTC. Protein: CASSSRTGGAAASGANVLTF.

This clone has just a few counts. The chain uses TRBV5-5 and TRBJ1-2, with D perhaps TRBD1 (6 bases). The CDR3 totals 14 residues. Trimming stripped 0 bases from V and 6 bases from J, with 12 bases between. Germline CDR1 is SGHKS and CDR2 is YYEKEE (reference sequence). Here the CDR3 reads CASSLEGGGNGYTF. The CDR3 DNA reads TGTGCCAGCAGCTTGGAAGGCGGGGGCAATGGCTACACCTTC.

The CDR3 sequence: CASSEPDRSATGELFF. CDR3 nucleotides: TGTGCCAGCAGTGAACCCGACAGGTCGGCTACCGGGGAGCTGTTTTTT. The chain has TRBV2 and TRBJ2-2; D might be TRBD1 (6 bases). CDR1 is SNHLY, CDR2 FYNNEI, per germline. The CDR3 extends over 16 amino acids. Trimming took off 2 bases at V and 5 bases at J, with 15 bases between the two ends.

The rearrangement joins TRBV3-1 (or the pseudogene TRBV3-2) to TRBJ2-7, with TRBD2 identical over 7 bases. V lost 2 bases to trimming and J lost 7 bases; unmatched junction nucleotides: 14. CDR3 length equals 16 residues. CDR1 is LGHDT and CDR2 is YNNKEL in the germline V gene (reference sequence). CDR3 protein: CASSQMIAGVTKEQYF. In nucleotides, the CDR3 is TGTGCCAGCAGCCAAATGATCGCGGGAGTAACTAAAGAGCAGTACTTC.

The chain uses TRBV2 and TRBJ2-3; 9 positions match TRBD2. Trimming cost V 5 bases and J 10 bases; bases outside gene matches: 25. This CDR3 comprises 19 residues. Germline V gene lookup returns CDR1 SNHLY and CDR2 FYNNEI. CDR3 sequence (DNA): TGTGCCAGCAGTCCTTGGGGGGTAGCGGGAGCGGGTTCTTCAGAGGCGCAGTATTTT. Translating it yields CASSPWGVAGAGSSEAQYF.

CDR3 sequence: CAISDSDRAGYTF. CDR3 nucleotides: TGTGCCATCAGTGACTCAGACAGGGCTGGCTACACCTTC. This sequence joins TRBV10-3 and TRBJ1-2, with 7 bases that match TRBD1. V trimming: 3 bases; J trimming: 7 bases; junction bases outside the gene matches: 5. Germline CDR1 reads ENHRY; CDR2 reads SYGVKD. The CDR3 length is 13 residues.

The rearrangement links TRBV18 to TRBJ2-2; 16 nucleotides align to TRBD2. Germline loops: CDR1 KGHSH, CDR2 LQKENI. The V gene end was trimmed by 7 bases and the J gene end by 0 bases; junction bases not matched to a gene: 5. The CDR3 is made up of 18 amino acids. CDR3 region: CASFPGLAGGPNTGELFF. DNA of the CDR3: TGTGCCAGCTTCCCGGGACTAGCGGGAGGGCCGAACACCGGGGAGCTGTTTTTT.

The chain carries TRBV14 and TRBJ2-3; 8 bases are shared with TRBD2. With V trimmed by 0 bases and J by 3 bases, 14 bases remained unmatched. Germline values: CDR1 SGHDN, CDR2 FVKESK. There are 19 residues in the CDR3. The CDR3 nucleotides read TGTGCCAGCAGCCAAGATCGGGGGATCAGCGGGAGAAGTACAGATACGCAGTATTTT. Encoded protein: CASSQDRGISGRSTDTQYF.

There are many counts of this clone. The chain couples TRBV7-8 to TRBJ2-2; 14 bases are shared with TRBD2. CDR1 and CDR2 (germline): SGHVS, FQNEAQ. This CDR3 is built from 19 residues. J was trimmed by 1 base and V by 7 bases; bases with no gene match: 11. The CDR3 DNA follows: TGTGCCAGCATCTCCAGACTAGCGGGAGGGAACGGGAACACCGGGGAGCTGTTTTTT. The encoded protein is CASISRLAGGNGNTGELFF.

The chain links TRBV19 to TRBJ2-3; TRBD2 matches 13 bases. The junction had 0 bases not matched to a gene; V was cut back by 6 bases and J by 3 bases. Germline V gene sequence: CDR1 LNHDA, CDR2 SQIVND (reference sequence). The CDR3 totals 14 residues. Written as DNA, the CDR3 is TGTGCCAGTAGGACTAGCGGGGGGACAGATACGCAGTATTTT. Its protein product is CASRTSGGTDTQYF.

This clone was picked up a small number of times. This chain links TRBV20-1 with TRBJ2-1; 7 bases align to TRBD2. CDR3 length: 16 amino acids. Per the germline V gene, CDR1 is DFQATT and CDR2 is SNEGSKA (reference sequence). J gave up 4 bases and V 3 bases, and 12 bases lay outside the gene matches. The CDR3 spells CSASMVTSRRYNEQFF. CDR3 nucleotide sequence: TGCAGTGCTAGTATGGTGACTAGCCGACGATACAATGAGCAGTTCTTC.

The chain recombines TRBV27 with TRBJ2-2; perhaps TRBD2 as D (6 bases). This CDR3 region has 17 residues. The ends were cut back, 5 bases at V and 0 bases at J, with 16 bases in the middle. Germline-derived CDR1 and CDR2 are MNHEY and SMNVEV (reference sequence). In nucleotides, the CDR3 is TGTGCCAGCAGTCCCTTTCGGGAGAGGGCGAACACCGGGGAGCTGTTTTTT. Translation: CASSPFRERANTGELFF.

A few counts support this clone. The J gene is TRBJ2-7, the V gene TRBV7-2, with D perhaps TRBD1 (6 bases). The CDR3 consists of 13 residues. Germline CDR1 is SGHTA and CDR2 is FQGNSA. Trimming shortened V by 5 bases and J by 13 bases, and 21 bases separated the two germline ends. CDR3 amino acids: CASSLTGLGLDYF. The CDR3 region has the DNA TGTGCCAGCAGCCTTACAGGGTTGGGATTGGATTACTTC.

The chain uses TRBV30 and TRBJ2-7, with TRBD1 as a possible D gene (5 bases). Trimming took off 7 bases at V and 2 bases at J, with 15 bases between the two ends. The CDR3 runs to 13 residues. The germline V gene encodes CDR1 GTSNPN and CDR2 SVGIG (reference sequence). This CDR3 reads CASAWLGPYEQYF. DNA for the CDR3: TGTGCCTCGGCCTGGCTGGGGCCCTACGAGCAGTACTTC.

The CDR3: CASSFEDRVETQYF. As DNA, the CDR3 is TGTGCCAGCAGCTTCGAGGACAGGGTGGAGACCCAGTACTTC. V usage is TRBV7-6 and J usage is TRBJ2-5, with TRBD1 identical over 8 bases. Trimming at V came to 3 bases and at J to 5 bases, leaving 5 bases not matched to a gene. The CDR3 is made up of 14 amino acids. Looked up from germline, CDR1 is SGHVS and CDR2 is FNYEAQ.

This chain uses TRBV7-6 with TRBJ2-7; 9 bases map to TRBD1. CDR1 and CDR2 (germline): SGHVS, FNYEAQ. The CDR3 spans 16 residues. V shed 3 bases and J 5 bases; nucleotides not matched to a gene: 11. The CDR3 DNA sequence: TGTGCCAGCAGCTTGACCCCCGGGACAGGGAGGAACGAGCAGTACTTC. It is translated as CASSLTPGTGRNEQYF.